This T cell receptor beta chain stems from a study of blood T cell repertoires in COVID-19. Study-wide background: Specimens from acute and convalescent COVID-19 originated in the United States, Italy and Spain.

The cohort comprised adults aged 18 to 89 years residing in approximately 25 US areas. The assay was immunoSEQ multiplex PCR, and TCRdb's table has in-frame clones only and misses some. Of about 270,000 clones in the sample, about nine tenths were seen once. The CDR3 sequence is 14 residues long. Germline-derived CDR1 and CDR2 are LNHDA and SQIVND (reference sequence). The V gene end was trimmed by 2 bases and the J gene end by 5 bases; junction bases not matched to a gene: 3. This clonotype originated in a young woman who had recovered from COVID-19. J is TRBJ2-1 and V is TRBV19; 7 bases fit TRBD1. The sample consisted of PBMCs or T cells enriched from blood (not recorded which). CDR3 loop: CASSITGENNEQFF. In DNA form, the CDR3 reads TGTGCCAGTAGTATAACAGGGGAAAACAATGAGCAGTTCTTC.